A selection of T cell receptor beta chains follows, all from one sample in a study of cytomegalovirus exposure and HLA in healthy donors. Using immunoSEQ multiplex PCR, the repertoire was profiled, and TCRdb retains in-frame clones only, with some absent. The sample contains around 130,000 clones, 73% of which appear only once. Sample: PBMCs. The receptors come from a woman in her forties in good health and CMV-seropositive. The CDR3 runs from the conserved cysteine through the conserved F or W. D genes are given only for firm matches. Expanded clones get a size class; other rows say once, few or many, or leave the size out.

V,J,D,size,CDR3,DNA
TRBV5-4,TRBJ2-5,-,-,CASSLVSGQETQYF,TGTGCCAGCAGCTTGGTTAGCGGCCAAGAGACCCAGTACTTC
TRBV7-9,TRBJ2-7,-,-,CSSSLIMGASSYEQYF,TGTTCCAGCAGCTTGATCATGGGGGCCAGCTCCTACGAGCAGTACTTC
TRBV13,TRBJ2-5,TRBD2,-,CTSSLGLRNRGGWETQYF,TGTACCAGCAGCTTAGGCCTCCGGAACCGGGGGGGCTGGGAGACCCAGTACTTC
TRBV5-6,TRBJ1-1,TRBD1,-,CASSRDRGQAFF,TGTGCCAGCAGCCGCGACAGGGGCCAAGCTTTCTTT
TRBV2,TRBJ1-1,-,-,CASIAEAPNTEAFF,TGTGCCAGCATCGCAGAGGCCCCCAACACTGAAGCTTTCTTT
TRBV18,TRBJ1-3,-,few,CASSPLADSGNTIYF,TGTGCCAGCTCACCACTGGCAGATTCTGGAAACACCATATATTTT
TRBV6-6,TRBJ1-1,-,-,CASSSGRRLNTEAFF,TGTGCCAGCAGTTCAGGCCGAAGGTTGAACACTGAAGCTTTCTTT
TRBV15,TRBJ1-2,TRBD1,once,CATTTQGDDGYTF,TGTGCCACCACAACTCAGGGGGACGACGGCTACACCTTC
TRBV11-2,TRBJ1-2,-,few,CASSLDPLVGGYTF,TGTGCCAGCAGCTTAGATCCCCTAGTTGGGGGCTACACCTTC
TRBV6-5,TRBJ2-7,-,-,CASSYSGQGPYEQYF,TGTGCCAGCAGTTACTCGGGGCAGGGTCCCTACGAGCAGTACTTC
TRBV9,TRBJ1-2,-,-,CASRADASAYGYTF,TGTGCCAGCAGAGCCGACGCGTCAGCGTATGGCTACACCTTC
TRBV28,TRBJ1-2,-,-,CASSFNNVLQGGYTF,TGTGCCAGCAGTTTCAATAACGTACTGCAGGGGGGCTACACCTTC
TRBV29-1,TRBJ1-4,-,-,CSVWTPTNEKLFF,TGCAGCGTTTGGACACCAACTAATGAAAAACTGTTTTTT
TRBV7-9,TRBJ1-4,-,few,CASSPTGGPDPFF,TGTGCCAGCAGCCCCACCGGGGGGCCCGATCCGTTTTTT
TRBV7-2,TRBJ2-2,-,few,CASSTSGGVPGELFF,TGTGCCAGCAGTACTTCCGGCGGGGTCCCCGGGGAGCTGTTTTTT
TRBV30,TRBJ2-7,TRBD2,-,CAWSGGTSGTIYEQYF,TGTGCCTGGAGTGGTGGGACTAGCGGGACTATTTACGAGCAGTACTTC
TRBV5-4,TRBJ2-7,TRBD2,few,CASSLGGRVHEQYF,TGTGCCAGCAGCTTGGGCGGGAGAGTCCACGAGCAGTACTTC
TRBV11-3,TRBJ1-5,TRBD1,-,CASSLDGTGVCNQPQHF,TGTGCCAGCAGCTTAGATGGGACAGGGGTTTGCAATCAGCCCCAGCATTTT
TRBV7-7,TRBJ2-1,-,few,CASSLAGTNEQFF,TGTGCTAGCAGCTTGGCGGGAACTAATGAGCAGTTCTTC
TRBV27,TRBJ2-3,-,-,CASSSRQSRQSGPSQYF,TGTGCCAGCAGTTCTAGACAGTCCCGGCAATCCGGCCCCTCGCAGTATTTT
TRBV12-5,TRBJ1-1,-,-,CASGLSPTAQAFF,TGTGCTAGTGGATTGTCCCCGACAGCCCAAGCTTTCTTT
TRBV18,TRBJ1-2,TRBD1,-,CASSPKGATGGYIF,TGTGCCAGCTCACCTAAGGGGGCTACTGGGGGCTACATCTTC
TRBV19,TRBJ2-3,TRBD2,-,CASSIRGRNTDTQYF,TGTGCCAGTAGTATACGCGGGAGGAACACAGATACGCAGTATTTT
TRBV27,TRBJ2-2,TRBD1,-,CASSYRDRVPGELFF,TGTGCCAGCAGTTATCGGGACAGGGTACCCGGGGAGCTGTTTTTT
TRBV18,TRBJ2-5,TRBD1,few,CASSHGQGGETQYF,TGTGCCAGCTCACACGGACAGGGGGGAGAGACCCAGTACTTC
TRBV18,TRBJ2-7,TRBD1,-,CASSPIRQGTYEQYF,TGTGCCAGCTCACCTATTAGACAGGGCACCTACGAGCAGTACTTC
TRBV28,TRBJ1-1,-,-,CASSFLEPRNTEAFF,TGTGCCAGCAGTTTTCTCGAGCCGCGGAACACTGAAGCTTTCTTT
TRBV5-1,TRBJ2-2,TRBD2,once,CASSLMSGRGTGELFF,TGCGCCAGCAGCTTGATGAGCGGGAGAGGCACCGGGGAGCTGTTTTTT
TRBV13,TRBJ2-2,-,-,CASSLALTQGAGELFF,TGTGCCAGCAGCCTAGCACTAACGCAGGGCGCCGGGGAGCTGTTTTTT
TRBV6-1,TRBJ1-2,-,-,CASSSRFGGYTF,TGTGCCAGCAGTTCCAGGTTCGGAGGCTACACCTTC
TRBV19,TRBJ1-1,TRBD1,-,CASSIDPRRTGSEAFF,TGTGCCAGTAGTATAGATCCTCGGAGGACAGGGTCTGAAGCTTTCTTT
TRBV27,TRBJ2-7,-,-,CATQRNFDSSYEQYF,TGTGCCACCCAGAGAAATTTCGACAGCTCCTACGAGCAGTACTTC